The sample holds many counts of the clone carrying this T cell receptor beta chain. This sample is part of a study of neurological immune-mediated disorders. Documented time point: technical triplicate 2. The sorted libraries started from 1 million CD4+ or CD8+ T cells. Template-switch 5'RACE cDNA synthesis added a 10-nucleotide unique molecular identifier. Per sequencing run, 15-18 subjects together gave over 190 million TCR-beta sequences. MiXCR, applied by TCRdb to the 5' RACE reads, yields one record per CDR3 protein. The table has more than 30,000 distinct CDR3 sequences, 10% to 15% seen once. The germline V gene encodes CDR1 DFQATT and CDR2 SNEGSKA (reference sequence). With 3 bases removed from V and 4 bases from J, the gap between germline ends came to 14 bases. The CDR3 totals 14 residues.

Sequences were obtained from CD4+ T cells from blood. The J gene is TRBJ2-3, the V gene TRBV20-1, with TRBD2 as a possible D gene (5 bases). The receptor was isolated from a female donor with HTLV-1-associated myelopathy (HAM/TSP). The CDR3 DNA is TGCAGTGCTAGGAGGGAGATGTCTCCAGATACGCAGTATTTT. It specifies CSARREMSPDTQYF.